These 27 T cell receptor beta chains were sequenced from one sample in a study of radiation and T cells in renal cell carcinoma. TCRdb's copy holds only in-frame clones and misses some; the assay was immunoSEQ multiplex PCR. The top ten clones hold 5% to 7.5% of a sample with 94,000 or so clones, 70% to 85% of them seen once. The time point here: baseline pretreatment blood. Noted treatment: 15 Gy SBRT to primary tumor, nephrectomy 4 weeks later. Source: blood, taken from a patient whose treatment included radiotherapy and nephrectomy. Every receptor here comes from a man between 60 and 75 years old with renal cell carcinoma.

This sequence joins TRBV6-6 and TRBJ2-7; TRBD2 matches at 7 bases. The CDR3 has 14 residues. Germline values: CDR1 MNHNY, CDR2 SVGAGI (reference sequence). Trimming at V came to 6 bases and at J to 2 bases, leaving 7 bases not matched to a gene. DNA for the CDR3: TGTGCCAGCAGACGGACTAGACCCCCCTACGAGCAGTACTTC. It yields the protein CASRRTRPPYEQYF.

This chain's CDR3 is CASSFPLSGTGPRSSYNEQFF. CDR3 DNA sequence: TGTGCCAGCAGTTTTCCCCTCTCCGGGACAGGACCCAGGAGCTCCTACAATGAGCAGTTCTTC. The rearrangement joins TRBV28 to TRBJ2-1; 8 bases are shared with TRBD1. Germline V gene sequence: CDR1 MDHEN, CDR2 SYDVKM. Trimming removed 3 bases from V and 0 bases from J; junction bases left unmatched: 19. This CDR3 has 21 residues.

A few counts support this clone. The chain combines TRBV28 with TRBJ1-1, with D unclear. CDR3 length: 11 residues. The V end lost 6 bases, the J end lost 3 bases, and 5 bases lay between the germline ends. Per the germline V gene, CDR1 is MDHEN and CDR2 is SYDVKM. The chain's CDR3 is CASSGYTEAFF. In nucleotides, the CDR3 is TGTGCCAGCAGCGGGTACACTGAAGCTTTCTTT. Drawing the rest from reference TRBV28 and TRBJ1-1, the complete variable domain is DVKVTQSSRYLVKRTGEKVFLECVQDMDHENMFWYRQDPGLGLRLIYFSYDVKMKEKGDIPEGYSVSREKKERFSLILESASTNQTSMYLCASSGYTEAFFGQGTRLTVV.

The rearrangement links TRBV10-2 to TRBJ1-2; 8 bases are a match to TRBD1. This CDR3 contains 16 residues. From germline, CDR1 is WSHSY and CDR2 SAAADI. V was clipped by 0 bases and J by 2 bases; unmatched bases: 5. The CDR3: CASSESGGQENYGYTF. Here the CDR3 DNA reads TGCGCCAGCAGTGAGTCGGGGGGACAGGAAAACTATGGCTACACCTTC.

This clone was seen a handful of times. Other DNA sequences in the sample encode the same CDR3. This sequence joins TRBV19 and TRBJ1-5, with D uncertain. The CDR3 sequence is 14 residues long. Trimming shortened V by 2 bases and J by 2 bases, and 7 bases separated the two germline ends. Germline V gene sequence: CDR1 LNHDA, CDR2 SQIVND (reference sequence). In nucleotides, the CDR3 is TGTGCCAGTAGTATAAGGGCCGGCAATCAGCCCCAGCATTTT. Protein: CASSIRAGNQPQHF.

This clone was recorded once. The chain uses TRBV5-1 and TRBJ1-4; D call uncertain. The germline V gene has CDR1 SGHRS and CDR2 YFSETQ. The CDR3 has 15 amino acids. Trimming pared 0 bases from V and 1 base from J, leaving 7 bases between. The CDR3: CASSLGAVTNEKLFF. CDR3 sequence (DNA): TGCGCCAGCAGCTTGGGAGCAGTAACTAATGAAAAACTGTTTTTT.

J is TRBJ2-7 and V is TRBV30; TRBD1 matches at 8 bases. The CDR3 sequence is 15 residues long. Germline V gene sequence: CDR1 GTSNPN, CDR2 SVGIG (reference sequence). V was clipped by 7 bases and J by 6 bases; unmatched bases: 17. CDR3: CASSDRAHLVGEQYF. CDR3 bases: TGTGCCTCTTCGGACAGGGCCCACCTTGTTGGCGAGCAGTACTTC.

The rearrangement joins TRBV6-6 to TRBJ2-7; a weak D match, TRBD2 (6 bases). CDR1 MNHNY and CDR2 SVGAGI come from the germline V gene (reference sequence). The V end was cut by 3 bases, the J end by 0 bases, with 12 bases between. This CDR3 has 15 residues. The CDR3 loop is CASSYSGYSSYEQYF. In nucleotides, the CDR3 is TGTGCCAGCAGTTATAGCGGATATAGCTCCTACGAGCAGTACTTC.

This chain connects TRBV18 to TRBJ1-5; D gene uncertain. The CDR3 consists of 15 residues. Germline CDR1 reads KGHSH; CDR2 reads LQKENI. V dropped 3 bases and J dropped 3 bases, with 12 bases sitting between them. CDR3 sequence reads: CASSPFDTHNQPQHF. Written as DNA, the CDR3 is TGTGCCAGCTCACCCTTCGACACACACAATCAGCCCCAGCATTTT.

The V and J genes are TRBV7-2 and TRBJ1-2; tentative D call: TRBD1 (6 bases). The CDR3 consists of 13 residues. Germline CDR1 SGHTA, CDR2 FQGNSA. Trimming left V 3 bases short and J 7 bases short, with 12 bases between. CDR3 DNA sequence: TGTGCCAGCAGCTTCCCAGGGGTCGGTGGCTACACCTTC. Translated: CASSFPGVGGYTF.

This rearrangement joins TRBV28 to TRBJ2-3; the D is unclear. Germline assignment: CDR1 MDHEN and CDR2 SYDVKM. V was shortened by 5 bases and J by 1 base, with 4 bases between the two germline ends. The CDR3 is 12 residues long. The CDR3 DNA reads as TGTGCCAGCAGTCCCGGCACAGATACGCAGTATTTT. This codes for CASSPGTDTQYF.

The chain is built from TRBV27 and TRBJ1-1, with D unresolved. Trimming cost V 4 bases and J 7 bases, with 7 bases left between them. This CDR3 has 11 residues. Germline CDR1 is MNHEY and CDR2 is SMNVEV (reference sequence). The CDR3 DNA sequence: TGTGCCAGCAGTTCCTGGGGTGAAGCTTTCTTT. This sequence encodes CASSSWGEAFF.

This chain connects TRBV5-6 to TRBJ1-1, with TRBD1 identical over 9 bases. Germline-derived CDR1 and CDR2 are SGHDT and YYEEEE. The CDR3 is 15 amino acids. Losses at the gene ends were 4 bases for V and 2 bases for J; bases not matched to a gene: 6. CDR3 amino acids: CASSLRTGVNTEAFF. The CDR3 DNA is TGTGCCAGCAGCCTCAGGACAGGGGTAAACACTGAAGCTTTCTTT.

This clone was counted between two and nine times. V is TRBV5-1 and J is TRBJ2-7, with D maybe TRBD2 (7 bases). This CDR3 spans 15 amino acids. Trimming took off 1 base at V and 2 bases at J, with 13 bases between the two ends. The germline gives CDR1 SGHRS, CDR2 YFSETQ. Written as DNA, the CDR3 is TGCGCCAGCAGCTTGAGGGGGGAGGGCCCCTACGAGCAGTACTTC. It codes for CASSLRGEGPYEQYF. The complete variable domain, with remaining parts taken from reference TRBV5-1 and TRBJ2-7, reads KAGVTQTPRYLIKTRGQQVTLSCSPISGHRSVSWYQQTPGQGLQFLFEYFSETQRNKGNFPGRFSGRQFSNSRSEMNVSTLELGDSALYLCASSLRGEGPYEQYFGPGTRLTVT.

The chain links TRBV7-2 to TRBJ2-1, with 7 bases identical to TRBD2. The length of the CDR3 is 15 residues. From germline, CDR1 is SGHTA and CDR2 FQGNSA. J gave up 7 bases and V 1 base, and 7 bases lay outside the gene matches. The CDR3 here is CASSLVVGGPNEQFF. The DNA of the CDR3 is TGTGCCAGCAGCTTAGTGGTGGGAGGGCCGAATGAGCAGTTCTTC. Drawing the rest from reference TRBV7-2 and TRBJ2-1, the complete variable domain is GAGVSQSPSNKVTEKGKDVELRCDPISGHTALYWYRQSLGQGLEFLIYFQGNSAPDKSGLPSDRFSAERTGGSVSTLTIQRTQQEDSAVYLCASSLVVGGPNEQFFGPGTRLTVL.

This chain joins TRBV2 and TRBJ2-3; no clear D. Germline lookup yields CDR1 SNHLY and CDR2 FYNNEI. This CDR3 is built from 13 residues. Trimming took 8 bases from V and 2 from J, leaving 11 bases between them. The DNA of the CDR3 is TGTGCCAGCTTACTCGATTCCACAGATACGCAGTATTTT. Its translation is CASLLDSTDTQYF.

V is TRBV5-6 and J is TRBJ1-2; D uncertain. The germline CDR1 and CDR2 sequences are SGHDT and YYEEEE. V shed 4 bases and J shed 3 bases, with 13 bases lying between them. The CDR3 runs to 14 residues. The CDR3 DNA sequence: TGTGCCAGCAGCCCCCCGGGATCTCACTATGGCTACACCTTC. It encodes CASSPPGSHYGYTF.

J is TRBJ2-3 and V is TRBV30, with 10 bases matching TRBD2. Germline V lookup: CDR1 GTSNPN, CDR2 SVGIG (reference sequence). The trim removed 3 bases at V and 1 base at J, leaving 10 bases unmatched. This CDR3 spans 17 amino acids. The CDR3: CAWRASGRLRGTDTQYF. The CDR3, as DNA: TGTGCCTGGAGGGCTAGCGGGAGATTGAGGGGCACAGATACGCAGTATTTT.

This clone was detected once. The V call is TRBV5-1, the J call TRBJ2-3; D gene uncertain. The CDR3 spans 14 residues. CDR1 is SGHRS and CDR2 is YFSETQ in the germline V gene. Trimming removed 1 base at V and 6 bases at J, with 12 bases between. Here the CDR3 DNA reads TGCGCCAGCAGCTTGACTGACGGGTCGGATACGCAGTATTTT. This sequence encodes CASSLTDGSDTQYF.

This chain uses TRBV6-5 with TRBJ1-2, with D unresolved. V shed 5 bases and J shed 4 bases, with 14 bases lying between them. Looked up from germline, CDR1 is MNHEY and CDR2 is SVGAGI. CDR3 length: 14 residues. The CDR3 DNA sequence: TGTGCCAGCAGTCGCGGAGGACGGACCTATGGCTACACCTTC. Translating it yields CASSRGGRTYGYTF.

The genes are TRBV29-1 and TRBJ2-7; no clear D. The CDR3 is 11 residues long. V lost 5 bases and J lost 7, with 12 bases in between. In germline, CDR1 is SQVTM, CDR2 ANQGSEA. CDR3 sequence: CSVSFGREQYF. The CDR3 DNA sequence: TGCAGCGTTAGTTTTGGTCGGGAGCAGTACTTC.

As DNA, the CDR3 is TGTGCCAGCAGGGGGGACAGCACAGATACGCAGTATTTT. Protein sequence: CASRGDSTDTQYF. The chain couples TRBV6-5 to TRBJ2-3; tentatively, D is TRBD1 or TRBD2 (5 bases each). The CDR3 has 13 amino acids. Trimming left V 6 bases short and J 0 bases short, with 7 bases between. CDR1 and CDR2 (germline): MNHEY, SVGAGI.

V usage is TRBV5-4 and J usage is TRBJ1-4; no definite D call. This CDR3 is 15 amino acids long. The germline gives CDR1 SGHNT, CDR2 YYREEE (reference sequence). Trimming took off 2 bases at V and 0 bases at J, with 8 bases between the two ends. The CDR3 loop reads CASSFKTTTNEKLFF. In DNA, the CDR3 is TGTGCCAGCAGCTTTAAAACAACAACTAATGAAAAACTGTTTTTT.

The rearrangement joins TRBV6-5 to TRBJ2-4, with D tentatively TRBD1 (5 bases). Germline CDR1 reads MNHEY; CDR2 reads SVGAGI. The CDR3 is 16 residues long. V lost 2 bases and J 0 bases, leaving 11 bases between the germline ends. Here the CDR3 reads CASSYGQGLAKNIQYF. The DNA for the CDR3 is TGTGCCAGCAGTTACGGGCAGGGCTTAGCCAAAAACATTCAGTACTTC.

The chain uses TRBV11-2 and TRBJ1-1; maybe TRBD1 (5 bases). The CDR3 spans 16 residues. Germline V gene lookup returns CDR1 SGHAT and CDR2 FQNNGV. V was pared by 6 bases and J by 3 bases, with 20 bases between. CDR3 sequence: CASSHQGTLHYTEAFF. CDR3 in DNA: TGTGCCAGCAGTCACCAGGGTACCCTACATTACACTGAAGCTTTCTTT.

The rearrangement joins TRBV30 to TRBJ2-1; the D gene is possibly TRBD2 (5 bases). This CDR3 has 15 residues. Trimming removed 3 bases at V and 0 bases at J, with 12 bases between. Per germline, CDR1 GTSNPN and CDR2 SVGIG (reference sequence). The CDR3 DNA reads TGTGCCTGGAGACCAGCGGAGCCCTCCTACAATGAGCAGTTCTTC. Translated, it gives CAWRPAEPSYNEQFF.

The chain couples TRBV5-1 to TRBJ2-1, with 10 bases aligning to TRBD2. V lost 0 bases to trimming and J lost 7 bases; unmatched junction nucleotides: 7. This CDR3 is 16 amino acids long. CDR1 is SGHRS, CDR2 YFSETQ, per germline. In nucleotides, the CDR3 is TGCGCCAGCAGCTTGGGGCTAGCGGGAGTACAGAATGAGCAGTTCTTC. Protein: CASSLGLAGVQNEQFF.